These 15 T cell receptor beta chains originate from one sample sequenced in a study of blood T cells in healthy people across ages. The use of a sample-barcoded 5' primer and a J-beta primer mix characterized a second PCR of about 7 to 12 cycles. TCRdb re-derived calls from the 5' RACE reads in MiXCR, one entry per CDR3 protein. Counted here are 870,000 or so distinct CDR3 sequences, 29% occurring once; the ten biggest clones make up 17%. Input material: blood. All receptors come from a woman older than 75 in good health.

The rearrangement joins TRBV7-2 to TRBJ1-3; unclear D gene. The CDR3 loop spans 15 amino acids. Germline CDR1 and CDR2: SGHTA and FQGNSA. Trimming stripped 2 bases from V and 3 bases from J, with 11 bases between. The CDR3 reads CASSLLGAVGNTIYF. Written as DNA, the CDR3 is TGTGCCAGCAGCTTACTGGGCGCGGTTGGAAACACCATATATTTT.

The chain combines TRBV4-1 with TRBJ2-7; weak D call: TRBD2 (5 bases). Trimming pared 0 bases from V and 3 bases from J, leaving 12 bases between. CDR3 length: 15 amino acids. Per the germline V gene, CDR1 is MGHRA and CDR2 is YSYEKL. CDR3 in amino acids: CASSQDSGGFYEQYF. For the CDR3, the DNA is TGCGCCAGCAGCCAAGATTCGGGCGGGTTCTACGAGCAGTACTTC.

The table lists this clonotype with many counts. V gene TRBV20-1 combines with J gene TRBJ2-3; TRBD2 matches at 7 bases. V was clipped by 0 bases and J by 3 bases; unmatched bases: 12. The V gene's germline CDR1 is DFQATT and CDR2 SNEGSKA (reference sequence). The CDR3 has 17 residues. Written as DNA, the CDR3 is TGCAGTGCTAGAGATTACACGAAAAGCGGGGATACAGATACGCAGTATTTT. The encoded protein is CSARDYTKSGDTDTQYF.

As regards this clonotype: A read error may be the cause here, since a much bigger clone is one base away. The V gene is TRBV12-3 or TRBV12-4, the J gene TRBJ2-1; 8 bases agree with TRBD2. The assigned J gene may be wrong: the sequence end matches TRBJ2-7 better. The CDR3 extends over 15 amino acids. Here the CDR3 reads CASNPRGGPYNEQYF. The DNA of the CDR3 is TGTGCCAGCAACCCCCGGGGGGGACCCTACAATGAGCAGTACTTC.

The DNA of the CDR3 is TGTGCCAGCAGCCCAGGACTAGCGGGGGGGCGTCAGTTCTTC. Protein sequence: CASSPGLAGGRQFF. The rearrangement links TRBV7-3 to TRBJ2-1; the match to TRBD2 covers 15 bases. This CDR3 is built from 14 residues. Germline CDR1 reads SGHTA; CDR2 reads FQGTGA. Trimming at V came to 5 bases and at J to 13 bases, leaving 6 bases not matched to a gene.

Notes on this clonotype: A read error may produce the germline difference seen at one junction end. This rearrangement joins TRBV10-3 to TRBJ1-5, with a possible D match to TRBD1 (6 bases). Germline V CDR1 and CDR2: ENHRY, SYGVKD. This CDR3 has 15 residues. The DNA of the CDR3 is TGTGCCATTAGTGATATAGGGGGGGCAGAACAGCCCCAGCATTTT. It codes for CAISDIGGAEQPQHF.

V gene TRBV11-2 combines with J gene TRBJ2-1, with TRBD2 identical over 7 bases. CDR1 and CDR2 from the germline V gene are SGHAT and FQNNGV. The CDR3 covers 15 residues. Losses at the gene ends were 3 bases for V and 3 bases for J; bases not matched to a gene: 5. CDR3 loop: CASSFHASGYNEQFF. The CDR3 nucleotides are TGTGCCAGCAGCTTTCACGCTAGCGGCTACAATGAGCAGTTCTTC.

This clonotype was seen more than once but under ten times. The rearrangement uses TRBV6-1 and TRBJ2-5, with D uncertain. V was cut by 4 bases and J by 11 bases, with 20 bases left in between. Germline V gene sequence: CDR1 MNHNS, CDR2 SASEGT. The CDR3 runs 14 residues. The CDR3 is CASSVGEGPRSQYF. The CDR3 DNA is TGTGCCAGCAGTGTTGGGGAAGGGCCCCGGTCGCAGTACTTC.

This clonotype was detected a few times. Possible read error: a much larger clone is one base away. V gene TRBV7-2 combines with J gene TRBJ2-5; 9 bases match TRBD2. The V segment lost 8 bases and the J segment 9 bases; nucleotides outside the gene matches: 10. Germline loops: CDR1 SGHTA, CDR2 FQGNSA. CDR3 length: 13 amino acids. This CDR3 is CASARGGLEAQYF. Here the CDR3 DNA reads TGTGCCAGCGCGCGGGGGGGCCTTGAGGCCCAGTACTTC.

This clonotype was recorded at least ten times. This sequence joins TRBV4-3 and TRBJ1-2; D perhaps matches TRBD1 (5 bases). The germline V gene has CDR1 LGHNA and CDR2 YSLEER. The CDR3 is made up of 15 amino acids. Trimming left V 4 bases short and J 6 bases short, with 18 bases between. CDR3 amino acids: CASSLGKGSSDGYTF. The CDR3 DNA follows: TGCGCCAGCAGCCTAGGGAAGGGGTCGAGTGATGGCTACACCTTC.

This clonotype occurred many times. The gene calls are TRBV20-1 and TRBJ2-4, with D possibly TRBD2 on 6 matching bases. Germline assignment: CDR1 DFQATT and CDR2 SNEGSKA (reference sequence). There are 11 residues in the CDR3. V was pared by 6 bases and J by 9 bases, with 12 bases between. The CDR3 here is CSAVTSSIQYF. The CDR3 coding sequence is TGCAGTGCGGTCACTAGCAGCATTCAGTACTTC.

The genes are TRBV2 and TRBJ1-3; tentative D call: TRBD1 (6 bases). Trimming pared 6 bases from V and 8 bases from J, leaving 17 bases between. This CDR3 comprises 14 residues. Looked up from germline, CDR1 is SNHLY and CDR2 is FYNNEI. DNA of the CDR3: TGTGCCAGCAGCGCCCAGGGGTCGGGGGACACCATATATTTT. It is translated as CASSAQGSGDTIYF. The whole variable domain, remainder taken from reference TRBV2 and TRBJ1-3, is EPEVTQTPSHQVTQMGQEVILRCVPISNHLYFYWYRQILGQKVEFLVSFYNNEISEKSEIFDDQFSVERPDGSNFTLKIRSTKLEDSAMYFCASSAQGSGDTIYFGEGSWLTVV.

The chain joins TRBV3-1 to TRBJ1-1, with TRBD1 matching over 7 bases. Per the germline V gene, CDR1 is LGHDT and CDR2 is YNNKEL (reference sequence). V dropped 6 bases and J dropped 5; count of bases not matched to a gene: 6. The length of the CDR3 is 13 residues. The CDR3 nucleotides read TGTGCCAGCAGGCAGGGGGTTCGGACTGAAGCTTTCTTT. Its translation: CASRQGVRTEAFF.

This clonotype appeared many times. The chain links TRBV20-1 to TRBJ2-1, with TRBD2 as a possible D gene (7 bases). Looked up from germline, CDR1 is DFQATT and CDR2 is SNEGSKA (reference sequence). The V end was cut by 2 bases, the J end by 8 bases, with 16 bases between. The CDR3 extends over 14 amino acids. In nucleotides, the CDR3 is TGCAGTGCTAGAAAGGGGGGGGATCTCCATGAGCAGTTCTTC. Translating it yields CSARKGGDLHEQFF.

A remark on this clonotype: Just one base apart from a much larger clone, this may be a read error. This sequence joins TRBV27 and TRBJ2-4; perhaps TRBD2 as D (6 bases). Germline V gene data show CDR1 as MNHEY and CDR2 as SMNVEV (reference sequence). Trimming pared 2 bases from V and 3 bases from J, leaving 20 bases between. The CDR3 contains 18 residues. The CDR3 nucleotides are TGTGCCAGCAGTTTACCGAGATGGGGAGGCAAGGACAAAAACATTCAGTACTTC. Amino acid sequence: CASSLPRWGGKDKNIQYF.